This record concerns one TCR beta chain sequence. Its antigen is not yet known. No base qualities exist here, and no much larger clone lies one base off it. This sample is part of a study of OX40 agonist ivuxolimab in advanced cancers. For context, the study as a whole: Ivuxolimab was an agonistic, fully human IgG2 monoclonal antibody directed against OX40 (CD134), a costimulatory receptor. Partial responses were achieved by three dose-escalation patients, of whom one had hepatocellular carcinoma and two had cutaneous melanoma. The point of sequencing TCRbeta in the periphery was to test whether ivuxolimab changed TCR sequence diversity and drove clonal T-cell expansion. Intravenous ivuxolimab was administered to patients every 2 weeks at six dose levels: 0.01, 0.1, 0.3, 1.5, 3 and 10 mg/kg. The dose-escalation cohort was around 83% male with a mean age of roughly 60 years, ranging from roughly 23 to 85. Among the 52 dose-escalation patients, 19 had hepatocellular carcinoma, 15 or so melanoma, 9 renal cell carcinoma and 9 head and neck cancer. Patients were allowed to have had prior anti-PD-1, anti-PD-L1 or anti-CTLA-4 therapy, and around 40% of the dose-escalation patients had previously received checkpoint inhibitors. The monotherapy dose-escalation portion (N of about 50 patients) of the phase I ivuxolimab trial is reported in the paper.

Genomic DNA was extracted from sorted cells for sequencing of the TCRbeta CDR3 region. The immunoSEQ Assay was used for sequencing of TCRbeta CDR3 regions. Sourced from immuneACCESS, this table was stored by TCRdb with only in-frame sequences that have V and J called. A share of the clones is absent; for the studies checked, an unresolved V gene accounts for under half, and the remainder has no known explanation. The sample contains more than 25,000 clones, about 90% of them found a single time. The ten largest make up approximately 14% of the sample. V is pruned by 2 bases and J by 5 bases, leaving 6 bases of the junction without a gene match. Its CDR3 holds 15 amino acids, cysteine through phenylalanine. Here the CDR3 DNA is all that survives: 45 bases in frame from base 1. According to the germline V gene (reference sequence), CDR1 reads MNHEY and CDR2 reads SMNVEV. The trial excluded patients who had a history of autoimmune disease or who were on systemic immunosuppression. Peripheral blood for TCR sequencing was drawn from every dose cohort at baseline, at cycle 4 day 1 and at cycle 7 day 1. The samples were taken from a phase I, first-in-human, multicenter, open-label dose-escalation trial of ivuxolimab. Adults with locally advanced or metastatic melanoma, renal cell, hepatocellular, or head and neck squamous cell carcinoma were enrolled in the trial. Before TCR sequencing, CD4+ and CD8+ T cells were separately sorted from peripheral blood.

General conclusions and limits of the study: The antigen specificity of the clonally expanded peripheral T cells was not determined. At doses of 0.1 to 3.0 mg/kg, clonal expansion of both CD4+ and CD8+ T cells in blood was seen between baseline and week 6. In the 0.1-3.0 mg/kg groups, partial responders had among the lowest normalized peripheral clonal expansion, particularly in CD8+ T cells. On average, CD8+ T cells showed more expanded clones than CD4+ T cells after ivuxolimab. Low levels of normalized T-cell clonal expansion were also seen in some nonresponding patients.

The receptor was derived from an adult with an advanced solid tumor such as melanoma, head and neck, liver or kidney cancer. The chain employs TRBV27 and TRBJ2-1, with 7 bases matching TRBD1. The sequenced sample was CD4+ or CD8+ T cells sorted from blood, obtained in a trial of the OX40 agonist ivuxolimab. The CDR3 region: CASSLDRVSNNEQFF. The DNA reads TGTGCCAGCAGTTTAGACAGGGTTTCTAACAATGAGCAGTTCTTC.